This T cell receptor beta chain originates from a study of response to subunit inactivated influenza vaccine. Points from the study as a whole: That few new T cells are recruited by each seasonal influenza vaccination was the authors' suggestion.

Germline V gene sequence: CDR1 SEHNR, CDR2 FQNEAQ (reference sequence). The length of the CDR3 is 15 residues. V lost 4 bases and J lost 8, with 17 bases in between. In regard to this clonotype: No antigen is known for it.

TCRdb reprocessed the RT-PCR reads via MiXCR and lists one record per CDR3 protein. Among 650,000 to 800,000 distinct CDR3 sequences listed, roughly 14% were seen once. The J gene is TRBJ1-4, the V gene TRBV7-9, with a possible D match to TRBD1 (6 bases). Sequenced here: PBMCs from blood, sampled roughly 15 days before vaccination. This TCR was sampled from a man aged 45-60 years who received an inactivated influenza vaccine. CDR3 nucleotide sequence: TGTGCCAGCAGCTGGGGGGACACTTGGAAGGAAAAACTGTTTTTT. Protein: CASSWGDTWKEKLFF.